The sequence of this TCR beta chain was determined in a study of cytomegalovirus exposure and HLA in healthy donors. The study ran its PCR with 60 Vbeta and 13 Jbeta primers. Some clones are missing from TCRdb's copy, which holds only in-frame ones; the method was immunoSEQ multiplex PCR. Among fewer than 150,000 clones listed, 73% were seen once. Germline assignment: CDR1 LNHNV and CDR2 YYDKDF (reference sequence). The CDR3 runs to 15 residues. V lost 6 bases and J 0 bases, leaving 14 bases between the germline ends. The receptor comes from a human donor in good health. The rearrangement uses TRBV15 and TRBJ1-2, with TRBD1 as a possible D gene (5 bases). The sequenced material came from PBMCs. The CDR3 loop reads CATSSPTEANYGYTF. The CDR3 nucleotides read TGTGCCACCAGTAGCCCGACAGAAGCTAACTATGGCTACACCTTC. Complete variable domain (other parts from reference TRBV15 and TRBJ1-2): DAMVIQNPRYQVTQFGKPVTLSCSQTLNHNVMYWYQQKSSQAPKLLFHYYDKDFNNEADTPDNFQSRRPNTSFCFLDIRSPGLGDTAMYLCATSSPTEANYGYTFGSGTRLTVV.